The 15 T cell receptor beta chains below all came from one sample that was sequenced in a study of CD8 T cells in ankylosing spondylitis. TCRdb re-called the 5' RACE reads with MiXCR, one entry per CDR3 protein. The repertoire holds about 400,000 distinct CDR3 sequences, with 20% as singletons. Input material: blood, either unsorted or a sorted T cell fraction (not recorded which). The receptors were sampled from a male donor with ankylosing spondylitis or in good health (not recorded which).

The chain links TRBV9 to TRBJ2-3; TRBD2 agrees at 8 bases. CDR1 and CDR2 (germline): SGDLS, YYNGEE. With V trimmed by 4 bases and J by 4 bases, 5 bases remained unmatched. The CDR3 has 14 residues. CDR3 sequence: CASSIAGSADTQYF. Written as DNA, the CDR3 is TGTGCCAGCAGCATAGCGGGGAGCGCAGATACGCAGTATTTT.

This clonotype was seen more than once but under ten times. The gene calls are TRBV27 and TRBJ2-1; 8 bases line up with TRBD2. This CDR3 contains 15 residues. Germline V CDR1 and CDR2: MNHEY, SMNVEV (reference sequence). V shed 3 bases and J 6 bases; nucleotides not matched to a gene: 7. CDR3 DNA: TGTGCCAGCAGTTTCTCGGGGGGGCCGGCCAATGAGCAGTTCTTC. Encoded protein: CASSFSGGPANEQFF.

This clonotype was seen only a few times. This CDR3 reads CASSVVLQERLFF. As DNA, the CDR3 is TGTGCCAGCAGCGTAGTTTTGCAGGAGAGGCTGTTCTTC. The chain employs TRBV9 and TRBJ2-1; the D is unclear. There are 13 residues in the CDR3. Per the germline V gene, CDR1 is SGDLS and CDR2 is YYNGEE. Between the trimmed V and J ends, which lost 0 bases and 15 bases, there was a span of 16 bases.

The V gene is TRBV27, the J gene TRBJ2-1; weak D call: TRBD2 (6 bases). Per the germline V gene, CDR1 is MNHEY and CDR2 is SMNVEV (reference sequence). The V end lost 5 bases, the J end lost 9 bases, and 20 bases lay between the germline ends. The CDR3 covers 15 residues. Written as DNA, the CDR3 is TGTGCCAGCAGTACCTTTAGCGGCCGGGGGTTTGAGCAGTTCTTC. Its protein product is CASSTFSGRGFEQFF.

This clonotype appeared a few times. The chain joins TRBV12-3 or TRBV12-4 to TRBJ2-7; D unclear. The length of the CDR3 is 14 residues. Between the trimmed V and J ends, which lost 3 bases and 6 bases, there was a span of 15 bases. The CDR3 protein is CASSFAVTTGEQYF. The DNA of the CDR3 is TGTGCCAGCAGTTTTGCAGTCACAACCGGCGAGCAGTACTTC.

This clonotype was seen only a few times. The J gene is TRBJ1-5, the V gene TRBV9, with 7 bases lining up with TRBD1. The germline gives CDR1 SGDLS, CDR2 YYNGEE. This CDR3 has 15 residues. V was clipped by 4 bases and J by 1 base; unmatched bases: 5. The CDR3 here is CASSLSGGSNQPQHF. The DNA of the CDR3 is TGTGCCAGCAGCCTATCAGGGGGAAGCAATCAGCCCCAGCATTTT.

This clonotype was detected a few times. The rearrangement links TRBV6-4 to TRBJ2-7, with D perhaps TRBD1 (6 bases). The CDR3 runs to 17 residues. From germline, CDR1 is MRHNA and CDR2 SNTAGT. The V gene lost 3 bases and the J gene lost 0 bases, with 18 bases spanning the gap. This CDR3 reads CASSDSSDRPNSYEQYF. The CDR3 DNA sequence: TGTGCCAGCAGTGATTCCTCGGACAGACCAAACTCCTACGAGCAGTACTTC.

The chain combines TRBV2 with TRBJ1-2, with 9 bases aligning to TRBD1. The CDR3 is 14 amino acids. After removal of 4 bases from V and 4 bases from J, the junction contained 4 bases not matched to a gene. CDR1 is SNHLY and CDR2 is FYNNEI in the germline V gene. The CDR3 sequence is CASSGADRGYGYTF. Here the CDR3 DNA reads TGTGCCAGCAGTGGAGCGGACAGGGGCTATGGCTACACCTTC.

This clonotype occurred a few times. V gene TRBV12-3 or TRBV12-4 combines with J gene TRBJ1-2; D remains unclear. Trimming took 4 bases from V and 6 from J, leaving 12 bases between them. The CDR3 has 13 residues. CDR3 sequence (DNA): TGTGCCAGCAGTTCGCGTGTGGAGGATGGCTACACCTTC. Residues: CASSSRVEDGYTF.

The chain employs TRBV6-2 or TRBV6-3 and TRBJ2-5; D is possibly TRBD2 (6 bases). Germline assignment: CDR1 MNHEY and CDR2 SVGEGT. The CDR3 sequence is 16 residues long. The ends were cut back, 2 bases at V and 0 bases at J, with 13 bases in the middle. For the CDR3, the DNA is TGTGCCAGCAGTTACGGGGGGAGGCTGTACCAAGAGACCCAGTACTTC. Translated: CASSYGGRLYQETQYF.

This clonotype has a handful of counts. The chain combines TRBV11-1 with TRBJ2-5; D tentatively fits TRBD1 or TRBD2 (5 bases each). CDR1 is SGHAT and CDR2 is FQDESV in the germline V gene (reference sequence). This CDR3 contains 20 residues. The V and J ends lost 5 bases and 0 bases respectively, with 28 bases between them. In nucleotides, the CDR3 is TGTGCCAGCAGCGTTAGAATAATCAACACCCCGGGACGGTACCAAGAGACCCAGTACTTC. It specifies CASSVRIINTPGRYQETQYF.

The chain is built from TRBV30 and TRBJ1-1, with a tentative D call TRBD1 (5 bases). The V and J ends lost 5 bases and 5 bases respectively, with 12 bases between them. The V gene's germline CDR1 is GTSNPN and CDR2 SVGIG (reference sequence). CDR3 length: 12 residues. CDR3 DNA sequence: TGTGCCTGGGGGGACCCCGGAACTGAAGCTTTCTTT. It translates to CAWGDPGTEAFF.

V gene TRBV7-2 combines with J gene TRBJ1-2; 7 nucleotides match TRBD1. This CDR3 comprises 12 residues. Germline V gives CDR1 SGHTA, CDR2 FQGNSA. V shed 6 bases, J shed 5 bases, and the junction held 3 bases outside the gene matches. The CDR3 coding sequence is TGTGCCAGCAGAGGGGGCGCTTATGGCTACACCTTC. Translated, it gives CASRGGAYGYTF.

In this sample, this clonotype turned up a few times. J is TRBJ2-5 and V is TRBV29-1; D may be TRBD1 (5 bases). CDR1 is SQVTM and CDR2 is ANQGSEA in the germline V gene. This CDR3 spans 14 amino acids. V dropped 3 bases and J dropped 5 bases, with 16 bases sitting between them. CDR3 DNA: TGCAGCGTTGATGTGGTAGGGGCGAGGGAGACCCAGTACTTC. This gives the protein CSVDVVGARETQYF.

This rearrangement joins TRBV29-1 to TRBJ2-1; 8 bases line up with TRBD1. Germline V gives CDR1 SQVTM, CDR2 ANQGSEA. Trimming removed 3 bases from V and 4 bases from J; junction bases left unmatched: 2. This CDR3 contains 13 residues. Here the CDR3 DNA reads TGCAGCGTTGACGGACAGGGATACAATGAGCAGTTCTTC. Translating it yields CSVDGQGYNEQFF.